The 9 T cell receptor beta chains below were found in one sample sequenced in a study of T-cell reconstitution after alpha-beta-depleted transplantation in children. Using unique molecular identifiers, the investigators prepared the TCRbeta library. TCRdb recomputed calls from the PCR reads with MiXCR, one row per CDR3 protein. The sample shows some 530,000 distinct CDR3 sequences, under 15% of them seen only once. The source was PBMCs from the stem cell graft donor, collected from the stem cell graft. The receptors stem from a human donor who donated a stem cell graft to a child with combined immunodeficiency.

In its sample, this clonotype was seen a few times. Here the CDR3 reads CASSQERGGGGGDEQFF. CDR3 bases: TGTGCCAGCAGCCAAGAGAGAGGGGGCGGAGGCGGAGATGAGCAGTTCTTC. The chain joins TRBV3-1 to TRBJ2-1, with 7 bases matching TRBD1. Germline V CDR1 and CDR2: LGHDT, YNNKEL (reference sequence). CDR3 length equals 17 residues. V lost 0 bases and J lost 8; bases outside the gene matches: 13.

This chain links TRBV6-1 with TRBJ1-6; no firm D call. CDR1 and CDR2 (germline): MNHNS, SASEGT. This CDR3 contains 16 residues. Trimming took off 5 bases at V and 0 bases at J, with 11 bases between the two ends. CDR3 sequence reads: CASSRGESSYNSPLHF. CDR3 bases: TGTGCCAGCAGTCGCGGAGAGAGCTCCTATAATTCACCCCTCCACTTT.

DNA for the CDR3: TGCAGCGCGGGGGAGGAAAAACTGTTTTTT. Protein sequence: CSAGEEKLFF. This chain uses TRBV29-1 with TRBJ1-4; tentative D call: TRBD1 (5 bases). Germline lookup yields CDR1 SQVTM and CDR2 ANQGSEA. Trimming took 7 bases from V and 8 from J, leaving 8 bases between them. The CDR3 is made up of 10 amino acids.

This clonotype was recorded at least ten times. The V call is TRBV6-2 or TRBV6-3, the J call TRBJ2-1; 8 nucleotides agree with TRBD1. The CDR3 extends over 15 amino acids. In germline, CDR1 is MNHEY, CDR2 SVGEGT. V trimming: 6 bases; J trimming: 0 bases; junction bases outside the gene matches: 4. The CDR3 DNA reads TGTGCCAGCAGGGGGGACAGGAGCTCCTACAATGAGCAGTTCTTC. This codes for CASRGDRSSYNEQFF.

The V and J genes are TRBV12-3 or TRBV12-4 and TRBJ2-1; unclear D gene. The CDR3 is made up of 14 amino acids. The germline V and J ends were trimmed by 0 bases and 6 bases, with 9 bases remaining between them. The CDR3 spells CASSLALSSNEQFF. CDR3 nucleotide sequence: TGTGCCAGCAGTTTAGCGCTTTCAAGCAATGAGCAGTTCTTC.

The CDR3 DNA sequence: TGCGCCAGCAGCGAGGGCCGCCAACCCGGGACTACTCGGAGTGCTACGCAGTATTTT. Translated, it gives CASSEGRQPGTTRSATQYF. The rearrangement joins TRBV5-1 to TRBJ2-3, with 7 bases that match TRBD2. The germline V gene encodes CDR1 SGHRS and CDR2 YFSETQ. This CDR3 contains 19 residues. J lost 8 bases, V lost 4 bases, and 25 bases had no gene match.

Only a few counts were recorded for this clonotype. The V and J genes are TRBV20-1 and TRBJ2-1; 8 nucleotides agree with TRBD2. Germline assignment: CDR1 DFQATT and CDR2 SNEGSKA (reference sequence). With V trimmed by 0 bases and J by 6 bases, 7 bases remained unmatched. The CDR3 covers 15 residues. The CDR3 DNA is TGCAGTGCTAGAGATCTCCGGGAGGGCCTCAATGAGCAGTTCTTC. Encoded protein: CSARDLREGLNEQFF.

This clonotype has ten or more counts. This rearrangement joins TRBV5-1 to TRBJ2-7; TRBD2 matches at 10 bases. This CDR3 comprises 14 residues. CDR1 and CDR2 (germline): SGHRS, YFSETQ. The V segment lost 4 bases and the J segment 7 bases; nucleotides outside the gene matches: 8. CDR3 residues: CASSIPSGRREQYF. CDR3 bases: TGCGCCAGCAGCATACCTAGCGGGAGAAGGGAGCAGTACTTC.

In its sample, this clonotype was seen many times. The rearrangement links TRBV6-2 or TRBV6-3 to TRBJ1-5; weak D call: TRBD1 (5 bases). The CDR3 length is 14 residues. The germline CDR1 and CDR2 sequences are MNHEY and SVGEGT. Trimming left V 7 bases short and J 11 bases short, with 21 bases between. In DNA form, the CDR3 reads TGTGCCAGCATGGATGGAGGGGTTTGGGCGGCCCAGCATTTT. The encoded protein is CASMDGGVWAAQHF.